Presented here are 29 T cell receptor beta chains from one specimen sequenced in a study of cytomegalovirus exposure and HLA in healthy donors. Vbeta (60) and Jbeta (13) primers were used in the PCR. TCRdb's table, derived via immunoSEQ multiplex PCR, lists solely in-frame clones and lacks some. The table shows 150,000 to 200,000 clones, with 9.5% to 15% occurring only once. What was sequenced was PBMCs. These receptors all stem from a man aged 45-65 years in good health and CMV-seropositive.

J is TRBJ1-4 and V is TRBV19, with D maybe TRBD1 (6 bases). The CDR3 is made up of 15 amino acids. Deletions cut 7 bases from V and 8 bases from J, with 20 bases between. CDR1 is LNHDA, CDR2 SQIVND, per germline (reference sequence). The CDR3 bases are TGTGCCAGTACTCGGCAGCAGGGGCAATTGGAAAAACTGTTTTTT. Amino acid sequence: CASTRQQGQLEKLFF.

CDR3 in amino acids: CASSPNRDGYTF. CDR3 nucleotide sequence: TGTGCCAGCAGCCCCAACAGGGATGGCTACACCTTC. The chain couples TRBV9 to TRBJ1-2, with a possible D match to TRBD1 (6 bases). Germline values: CDR1 SGDLS, CDR2 YYNGEE. Between the trimmed V and J ends, which lost 4 bases and 6 bases, there was a span of 10 bases. The CDR3 consists of 12 residues.

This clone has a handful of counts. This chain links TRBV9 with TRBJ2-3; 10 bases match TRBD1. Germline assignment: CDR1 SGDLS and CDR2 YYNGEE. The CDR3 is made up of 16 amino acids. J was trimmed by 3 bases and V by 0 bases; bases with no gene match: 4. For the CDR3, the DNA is TGTGCCAGCAGCGTAGGAGGGACAGGGGTAACAGATACGCAGTATTTT. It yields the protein CASSVGGTGVTDTQYF.

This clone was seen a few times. The DNA of the CDR3 is TGTGCCAGCAGCGCTGTCAGGGAAACCGGGGAGCTGTTTTTT. Translated: CASSAVRETGELFF. The chain uses TRBV2 and TRBJ2-2, with D possibly matching TRBD1 (5 bases). V shed 6 bases and J shed 5 bases, with 13 bases lying between them. CDR1 is SNHLY and CDR2 is FYNNEI in the germline V gene. This CDR3 contains 14 residues. The complete variable domain, with remaining parts taken from reference TRBV2 and TRBJ2-2, reads EPEVTQTPSHQVTQMGQEVILRCVPISNHLYFYWYRQILGQKVEFLVSFYNNEISEKSEIFDDQFSVERPDGSNFTLKIRSTKLEDSAMYFCASSAVRETGELFFGEGSRLTVL.

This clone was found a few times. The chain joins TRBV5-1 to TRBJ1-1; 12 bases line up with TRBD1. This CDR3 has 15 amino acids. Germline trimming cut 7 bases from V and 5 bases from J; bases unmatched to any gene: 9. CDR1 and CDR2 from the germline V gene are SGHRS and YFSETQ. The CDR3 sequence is CASLPGQGAHTEAFF. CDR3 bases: TGCGCCAGCCTGCCGGGACAGGGGGCCCATACTGAAGCTTTCTTT.

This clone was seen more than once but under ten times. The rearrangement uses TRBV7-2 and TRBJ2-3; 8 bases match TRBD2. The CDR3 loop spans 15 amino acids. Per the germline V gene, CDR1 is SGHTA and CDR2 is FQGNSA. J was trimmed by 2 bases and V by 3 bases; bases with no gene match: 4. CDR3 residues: CASSFAGGNTDTQYF. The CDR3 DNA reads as TGTGCCAGCAGCTTCGCGGGGGGCAACACAGATACGCAGTATTTT. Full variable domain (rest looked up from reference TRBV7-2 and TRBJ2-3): GAGVSQSPSNKVTEKGKDVELRCDPISGHTALYWYRQSLGQGLEFLIYFQGNSAPDKSGLPSDRFSAERTGGSVSTLTIQRTQQEDSAVYLCASSFAGGNTDTQYFGPGTRLTVL.

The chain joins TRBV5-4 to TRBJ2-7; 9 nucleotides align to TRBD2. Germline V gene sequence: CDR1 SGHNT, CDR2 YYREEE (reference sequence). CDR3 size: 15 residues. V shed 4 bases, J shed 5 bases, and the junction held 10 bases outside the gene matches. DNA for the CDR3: TGTGCCAGCAGCCCCCTAGGCGGGGGGGCCCACGAGCAGTACGTC. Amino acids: CASSPLGGGAHEQYV.

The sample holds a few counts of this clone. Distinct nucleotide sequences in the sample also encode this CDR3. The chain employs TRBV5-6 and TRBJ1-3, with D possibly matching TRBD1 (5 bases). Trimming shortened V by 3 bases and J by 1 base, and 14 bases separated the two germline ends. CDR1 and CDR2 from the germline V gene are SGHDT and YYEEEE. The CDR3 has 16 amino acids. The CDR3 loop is CASSSGPTSSGNTIYF. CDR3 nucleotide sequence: TGTGCCAGCAGCTCGGGACCGACTAGTTCTGGAAACACCATATATTTT.

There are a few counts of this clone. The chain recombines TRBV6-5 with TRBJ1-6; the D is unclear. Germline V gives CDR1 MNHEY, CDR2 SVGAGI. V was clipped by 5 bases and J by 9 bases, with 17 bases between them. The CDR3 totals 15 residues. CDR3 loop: CASSLFEVGSSPLHF. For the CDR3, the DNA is TGTGCCAGCAGTCTATTTGAGGTCGGGAGTTCACCCCTCCACTTT.

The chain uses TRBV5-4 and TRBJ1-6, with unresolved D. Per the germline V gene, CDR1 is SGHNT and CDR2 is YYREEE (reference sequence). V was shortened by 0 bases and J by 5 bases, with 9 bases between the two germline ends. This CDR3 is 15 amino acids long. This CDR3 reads CASSLGAGNNSPLHF. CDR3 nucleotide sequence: TGTGCCAGCAGCTTGGGGGCGGGGAATAATTCACCCCTCCACTTT.

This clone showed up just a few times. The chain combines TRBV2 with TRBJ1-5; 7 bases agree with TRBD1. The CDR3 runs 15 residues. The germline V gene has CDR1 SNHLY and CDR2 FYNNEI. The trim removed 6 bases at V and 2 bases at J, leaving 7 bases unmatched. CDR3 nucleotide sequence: TGTGCCAGCAGGGAACAGGGGATGGGCAATCAGCCCCAGCATTTT. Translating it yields CASREQGMGNQPQHF. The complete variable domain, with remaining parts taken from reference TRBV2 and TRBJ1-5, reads EPEVTQTPSHQVTQMGQEVILRCVPISNHLYFYWYRQILGQKVEFLVSFYNNEISEKSEIFDDQFSVERPDGSNFTLKIRSTKLEDSAMYFCASREQGMGNQPQHFGDGTRLSIL.

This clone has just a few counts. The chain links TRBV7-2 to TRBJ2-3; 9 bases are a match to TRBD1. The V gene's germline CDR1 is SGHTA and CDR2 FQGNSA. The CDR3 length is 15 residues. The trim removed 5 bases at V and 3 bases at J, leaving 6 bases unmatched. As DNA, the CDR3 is TGTGCCAGCAGCCCGGACAGGGGTAGGACAGATACGCAGTATTTT. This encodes CASSPDRGRTDTQYF. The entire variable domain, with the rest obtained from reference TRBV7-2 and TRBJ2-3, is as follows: GAGVSQSPSNKVTEKGKDVELRCDPISGHTALYWYRQSLGQGLEFLIYFQGNSAPDKSGLPSDRFSAERTGGSVSTLTIQRTQQEDSAVYLCASSPDRGRTDTQYFGPGTRLTVL.

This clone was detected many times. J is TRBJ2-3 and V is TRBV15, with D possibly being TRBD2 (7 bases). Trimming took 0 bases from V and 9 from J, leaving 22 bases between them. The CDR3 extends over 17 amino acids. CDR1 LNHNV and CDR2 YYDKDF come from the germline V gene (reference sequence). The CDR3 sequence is CATSRDREGGPLGTQYF. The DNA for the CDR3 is TGTGCCACCAGCAGAGATAGGGAGGGGGGCCCTTTGGGCACGCAGTATTTT.

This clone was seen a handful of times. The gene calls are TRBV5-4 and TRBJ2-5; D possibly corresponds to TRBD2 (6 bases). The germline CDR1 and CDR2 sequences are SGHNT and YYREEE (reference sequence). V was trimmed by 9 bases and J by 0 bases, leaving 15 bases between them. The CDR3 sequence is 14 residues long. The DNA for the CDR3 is TGTGCCACCCATGGCCGGGACTACCAAGAGACCCAGTACTTC. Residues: CATHGRDYQETQYF.

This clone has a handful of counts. DNA for the CDR3: TGTGCCAGCAGCCGAGACCTTTATAATTCACCCCTCCACTTT. This codes for CASSRDLYNSPLHF. The genes are TRBV4-2 and TRBJ1-6; D gene unclear. Trimming pared 4 bases from V and 4 bases from J, leaving 8 bases between. The CDR3 covers 14 residues. Per the germline V gene, CDR1 is LGHNA and CDR2 is YNFKEQ.

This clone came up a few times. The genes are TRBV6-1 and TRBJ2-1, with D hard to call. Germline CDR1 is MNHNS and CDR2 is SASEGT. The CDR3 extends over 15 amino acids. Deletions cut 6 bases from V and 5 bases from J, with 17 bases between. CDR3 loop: CASSSSTSPDNEQFF. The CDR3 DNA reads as TGTGCCAGCAGCTCAAGTACCTCCCCGGACAATGAGCAGTTCTTC.

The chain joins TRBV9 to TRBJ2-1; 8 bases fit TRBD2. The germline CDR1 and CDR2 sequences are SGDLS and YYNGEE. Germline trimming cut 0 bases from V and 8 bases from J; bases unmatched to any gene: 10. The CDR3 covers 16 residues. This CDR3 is CASSVAWAGGWDEQFF. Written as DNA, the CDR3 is TGTGCCAGCAGCGTAGCTTGGGCGGGGGGATGGGATGAGCAGTTCTTC.

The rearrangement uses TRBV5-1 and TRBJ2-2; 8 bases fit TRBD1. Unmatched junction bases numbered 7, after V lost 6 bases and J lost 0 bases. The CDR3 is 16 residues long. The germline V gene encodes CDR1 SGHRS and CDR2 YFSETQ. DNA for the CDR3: TGCGCCAGCACCGCCCTGGGACAGGCGAACACCGGGGAGCTGTTTTTT. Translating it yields CASTALGQANTGELFF.

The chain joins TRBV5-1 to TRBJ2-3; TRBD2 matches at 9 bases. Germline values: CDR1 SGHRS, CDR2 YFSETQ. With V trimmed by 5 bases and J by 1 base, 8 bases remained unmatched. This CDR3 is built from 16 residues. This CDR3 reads CASRQRTSDRTDTQYF. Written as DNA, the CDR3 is TGCGCCAGCAGACAAAGGACTAGCGACCGCACAGATACGCAGTATTTT.

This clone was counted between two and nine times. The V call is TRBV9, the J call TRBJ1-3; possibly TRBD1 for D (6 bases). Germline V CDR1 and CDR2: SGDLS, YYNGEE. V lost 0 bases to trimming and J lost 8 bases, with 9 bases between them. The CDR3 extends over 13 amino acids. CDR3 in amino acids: CASSVDRVDTIYF. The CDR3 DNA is TGTGCCAGCAGCGTAGACAGGGTGGACACCATATATTTT. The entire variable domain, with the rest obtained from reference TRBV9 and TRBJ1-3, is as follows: DSGVTQTPKHLITATGQRVTLRCSPRSGDLSVYWYQQSLDQGLQFLIQYYNGEERAKGNILERFSAQQFPDLHSELNLSSLELGDSALYFCASSVDRVDTIYFGEGSWLTVV.

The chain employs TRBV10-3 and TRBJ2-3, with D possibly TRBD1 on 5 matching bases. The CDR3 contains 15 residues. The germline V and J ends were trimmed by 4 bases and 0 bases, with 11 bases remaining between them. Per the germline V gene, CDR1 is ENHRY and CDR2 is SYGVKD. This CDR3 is CAISGETASTDTQYF. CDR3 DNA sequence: TGTGCCATCAGTGGCGAGACAGCGAGCACAGATACGCAGTATTTT.

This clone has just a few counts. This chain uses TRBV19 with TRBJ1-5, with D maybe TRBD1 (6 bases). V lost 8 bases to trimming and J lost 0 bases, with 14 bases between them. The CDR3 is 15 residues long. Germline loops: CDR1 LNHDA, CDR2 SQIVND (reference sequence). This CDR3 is CASQARGYSNQPQHF. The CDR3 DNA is TGTGCCAGTCAGGCCAGGGGCTATAGCAATCAGCCCCAGCATTTT.

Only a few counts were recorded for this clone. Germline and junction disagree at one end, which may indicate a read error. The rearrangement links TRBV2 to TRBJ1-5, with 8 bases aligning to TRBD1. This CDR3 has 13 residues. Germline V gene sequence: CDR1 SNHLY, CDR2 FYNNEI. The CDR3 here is CASSEEVRTGPMF. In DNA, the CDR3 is TGTGCCAGCAGTGAAGAAGTTCGGACAGGGCCCATGTTT.

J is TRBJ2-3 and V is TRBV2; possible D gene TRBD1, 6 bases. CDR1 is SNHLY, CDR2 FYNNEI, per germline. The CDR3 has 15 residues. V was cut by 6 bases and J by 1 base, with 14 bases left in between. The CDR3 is CASRLRSGGTDTQYF. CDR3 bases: TGTGCCAGCAGGTTAAGGTCAGGGGGCACAGATACGCAGTATTTT.

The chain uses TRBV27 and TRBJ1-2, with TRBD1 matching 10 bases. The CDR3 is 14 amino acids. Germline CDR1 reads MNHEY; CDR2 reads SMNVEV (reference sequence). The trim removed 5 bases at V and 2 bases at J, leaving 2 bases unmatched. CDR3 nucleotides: TGTGCCAGCAGTAAGGACAGGGGGAACTATGGCTACACCTTC. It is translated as CASSKDRGNYGYTF.

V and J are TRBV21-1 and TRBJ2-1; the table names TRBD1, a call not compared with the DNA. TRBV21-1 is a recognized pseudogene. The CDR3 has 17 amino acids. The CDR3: CASSLRIPRDRVNEQFF. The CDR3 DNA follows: TGTGCCAGCAGCCTCCGAATACCCCGGGACAGGGTCAATGAGCAGTTCTTC.

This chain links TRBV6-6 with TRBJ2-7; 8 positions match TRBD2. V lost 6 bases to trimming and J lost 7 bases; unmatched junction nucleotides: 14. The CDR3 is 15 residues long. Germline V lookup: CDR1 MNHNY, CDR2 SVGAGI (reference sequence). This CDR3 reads CASRGAGGVDGEQYV. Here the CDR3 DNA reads TGTGCCAGCAGGGGGGCCGGGGGGGTAGATGGTGAGCAGTACGTC.

The CDR3 here is CASRRKGPETQYF. For the CDR3, the DNA is TGTGCCAGCAGGAGGAAGGGGCCAGAGACCCAGTACTTC. The rearrangement links TRBV2 to TRBJ2-5, with D perhaps matching TRBD1 (5 bases). The germline gives CDR1 SNHLY, CDR2 FYNNEI. Trimming left V 6 bases short and J 4 bases short, with 12 bases between. The CDR3 extends over 13 amino acids.

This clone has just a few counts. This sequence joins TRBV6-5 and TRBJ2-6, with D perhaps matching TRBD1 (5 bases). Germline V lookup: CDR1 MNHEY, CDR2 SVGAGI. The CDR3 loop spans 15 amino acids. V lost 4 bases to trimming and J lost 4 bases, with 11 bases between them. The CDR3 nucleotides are TGTGCCAGCAGTTCGCCAGGGATGGGGGCCAACGTCCTGACTTTC. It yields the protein CASSSPGMGANVLTF.